This T cell receptor beta chain emerged from a study of blood T cells in healthy people across ages. A sample-barcoded 5' primer and a J-beta primer mix were used in a second PCR of about 7 to 12 cycles. CDR3-containing paired-end reads numbering at least 3 million came from each sample. TCRdb reprocessed the 5' RACE reads via MiXCR and lists one record per CDR3 protein. Here the sample spans roughly 800,000 distinct CDR3 sequences, 35% to 40% being singletons. The sample, approximately 10 milliliters of peripheral blood, was drawn from each donor. This clonotype was counted between two and nine times. Its antigen is as yet unknown. Between the trimmed V and J ends, which lost 6 bases and 2 bases, there was a span of 17 bases. The CDR3 contains 16 residues. Study-level results: Diversity estimates drawn from one million T cells were deemed underestimates. No one knew whether donors had CMV, which possibly confounded expanded clonotype changes.

Material: blood. This sequence originates from a man between 18 and 35 years old in good health. The chain is built from TRBV12-3 or TRBV12-4 and TRBJ1-5, with a possible D match to TRBD1 (5 bases). The CDR3: CASRTGATGGNQPQHF. Here the CDR3 DNA reads TGTGCCAGCAGAACTGGGGCGACCGGGGGCAATCAGCCCCAGCATTTT.